Listed below are T cell receptor beta chains from one sample, sequenced in a study of read filtering for tumor transcriptome and immune sequencing. TCRdb re-derived calls from the reads in MiXCR, one entry per CDR3 protein. The sample gives fewer than 30,000 distinct CDR3 sequences, 13% to 15% of which show up once; about 45% is in the top ten. Material: a population of CD138-negative cells sorted from bone marrow. The source is a donor aged 40 or older with multiple myeloma. Each CDR3 is given with its conserved first and last residue. The D gene is left open where the match is weak. A clone size is listed for some rows: how often the clone was seen (once, few, many), or a class if it is expanded.

J gene | clone size | V gene | D gene | CDR3 DNA | CDR3 protein
TRBJ2-7 | few | TRBV29-1 | TRBD2 | TGCAGCGTTACTAGCGGGAGGTACGAGCAGTACTTC | CSVTSGRYEQYF
TRBJ2-4 | many | TRBV4-1 | - | TGCGCCAGCAGCCAAGCACCGGGACTCCCGAAAAACATTCAGTACTTC | CASSQAPGLPKNIQYF
TRBJ2-1 | many | TRBV6-2/TRBV6-3 | TRBD2 | TGTGCCAGCAGTTCCCCACTAGCGCAATACAATGAGCAGTTCTTC | CASSSPLAQYNEQFF
TRBJ2-7 | - | TRBV10-3 | TRBD2 | TGTGCCATCGGTGAGTCGAGACTAGCGGGAGACCCCGAGCAGTACTTC | CAIGESRLAGDPEQYF
TRBJ2-7 | many | TRBV5-1 | - | TGCGCCAGCAGCGTTTATAGCGGCGAGTCCTACGAGCAGTACTTC | CASSVYSGESYEQYF
TRBJ1-5 | many | TRBV27 | - | TGTGCCAGCAGTTTATCCGGGGGCGCCGTGGGCAATCAGCCCCAGCATTTT | CASSLSGGAVGNQPQHF
TRBJ1-5 | many | TRBV7-9 | - | TGTGCCAGCAGCTTGAAAGGGGGGTGGATGGGCAATCAGCCCCAGCATTTT | CASSLKGGWMGNQPQHF
TRBJ1-1 | many | TRBV20-1 | - | TGCAGTGCTAGCCCCGGGTCCGTGGCTGAAGCTTTCTTT | CSASPGSVAEAFF
TRBJ2-4 | many | TRBV29-1 | - | TGCAGCGGTGGGACGAGCCCTCGGGACATTCAGTACTTC | CSGGTSPRDIQYF
TRBJ2-2 | hyperexpanded | TRBV3-2 | - | TGTGCCAGCAGCCAAGAATCCCACACCGGGGAGCTGTTTTTT | CASSQESHTGELFF
TRBJ2-5 | many | TRBV20-1 | - | TGCAGTGCTAGAGATCCAGGCTGGGAGACCCAGTACTTC | CSARDPGWETQYF
TRBJ2-7 | many | TRBV19 | TRBD1 | TGTGCCAGTAGGCCCCGGGACAGCATCTACGAGCAGTACTTC | CASRPRDSIYEQYF
TRBJ2-7 | - | TRBV10-1 | TRBD1 | TGCGCCAGTAGTGAGGACAGGGAGCCCTGCGAGCAGTACTTC | CASSEDREPCEQYF
TRBJ2-1 | - | TRBV24-1 | - | TGTGTCACCAGTGACCGTTTTGTGGGACCCATGAACGAGCAGTTCTTC | CVTSDRFVGPMNEQFF
TRBJ2-1 | many | TRBV5-1 | TRBD2 | TGCGCCAGCAATCGAGGTAGCGGGAGCCGTGAGCAGTTCTTC | CASNRGSGSREQFF
TRBJ2-2 | many | TRBV19 | TRBD2 | TGTGCCAGTAGACGCGATCTAGCGGGAGGGAACACCGGGGAGCTGTTTTTT | CASRRDLAGGNTGELFF
TRBJ2-1 | many | TRBV9 | - | TGTGCCAGCAGCGCCGCTCAATTCTACAATGAGCAGTTCTTC | CASSAAQFYNEQFF
TRBJ1-1 | many | TRBV18 | - | TGTGCCAGCTCACCACCGCTGGGCAGAGGCCTGAACACTGAAGCTTTCTTT | CASSPPLGRGLNTEAFF
TRBJ1-3 | many | TRBV20-1 | - | TGCAGTGCTAGGATCTCTGGAAACACCATATATTTT | CSARISGNTIYF
TRBJ2-7 | many | TRBV5-1 | TRBD2 | TGCGCCAGCCACATCCAGGGAGGGCCCTCCTACGAGCAGTACTTC | CASHIQGGPSYEQYF
TRBJ2-5 | many | TRBV28 | TRBD1 | TGTGCCAGCAGGAGGGACAGGGGAGAGACCCAGTACTTC | CASRRDRGETQYF
TRBJ1-3 | many | TRBV7-9 | TRBD1 | TGTGCCAGCAGCTCAAAAACGGGACAGGGGGGTAACCCCGGAAACACCATATATTTT | CASSSKTGQGGNPGNTIYF
TRBJ1-1 | many | TRBV6-4 | - | TGTGCCAGCAGCTCCGAGTTTAACACTGAAGCTTTCTTT | CASSSEFNTEAFF
TRBJ2-5 | many | TRBV6-2/TRBV6-3 | - | TGTGCCAGCAGTGACCAAAACCTAGTCCAAGAGACCCAGTACTTC | CASSDQNLVQETQYF
TRBJ2-3 | many | TRBV7-6 | TRBD2 | TGTGCCAGCAGACCCCACATAGCGGGAGATGTAGATACGCAGTATTTT | CASRPHIAGDVDTQYF
TRBJ2-5 | many | TRBV20-1 | TRBD1 | TGCAGTGCTAGAACGACAGGGGGCTATGAGACCCAGTACTTC | CSARTTGGYETQYF
TRBJ1-1 | few | TRBV27 | - | TGTGCCAGCAGTTTATATGGGGAAGGCGGAGTGAACACTGAAGCTTTCTTT | CASSLYGEGGVNTEAFF
TRBJ2-1 | many | TRBV20-1 | - | TGCAGTGCTAGTCGAGGCGGAGTTGAGCAGTTCTTC | CSASRGGVEQFF
TRBJ2-7 | many | TRBV11-1 | - | TGTGCCAGCAGCTTAGCGACACAATTTCTCGGGGAGCAGTACTTC | CASSLATQFLGEQYF
TRBJ1-2 | many | TRBV12-3/TRBV12-4 | - | TGTGCCAGCAGTTTGGACTCCTACTATGGCTACACCTTC | CASSLDSYYGYTF
TRBJ2-5 | many | TRBV6-1 | - | TGTGCCAGCAGTGGCCTGAACCCCCAAGAGACCCAGTACTTC | CASSGLNPQETQYF
TRBJ1-5 | few | TRBV27 | - | TGTGCCAGCAGTTTATCGGTACAAAGGGGACAGCCCCAGCATTTT | CASSLSVQRGQPQHF
TRBJ2-7 | many | TRBV5-1 | - | TGCGCCAGCAGCTTGGCCGGGACGGTGACCTCCTACGAGCAGTACTTC | CASSLAGTVTSYEQYF
TRBJ1-5 | many | TRBV7-3 | - | TGTGCCAGCCCACTAAAGGGGAGGTTGCCCCAGCATTTT | CASPLKGRLPQHF
TRBJ2-7 | many | TRBV20-1 | TRBD2 | TGCAGTGCTAGAGATTTGTCGGGGGGCTACGAGCAGTACTTC | CSARDLSGGYEQYF
TRBJ2-1 | many | TRBV12-3/TRBV12-4 | TRBD1 | TGTGCCAGCAGTCTAGGACAGGGGCGATATGAGCAGTTCTTC | CASSLGQGRYEQFF
TRBJ2-7 | - | TRBV5-1 | - | TGCGCCAGCAGCTTGGCACAGGGTCTTGGTGAGCAGTACTTC | CASSLAQGLGEQYF
TRBJ1-1 | many | TRBV18 | - | TGTGCCAGCTCACGCGGGGCGGACACTGAAGCTTTCTTT | CASSRGADTEAFF
TRBJ2-4 | many | TRBV5-6 | - | TGTGCCAGCAGCTTGGGGCTTGCGGGGATAGCCAAAAACATTCAGTACTTC | CASSLGLAGIAKNIQYF
TRBJ2-7 | - | TRBV29-1 | - | TGCAGCGTTGAAGATTTTTCGGACTCCTACGAGCAGTACTTC | CSVEDFSDSYEQYF
TRBJ2-1 | many | TRBV5-1 | TRBD2 | TGCGCCAGCAGCGTAGCGGGACCCTACAATGAGCAGTTCTTC | CASSVAGPYNEQFF